Listed here are 8 T cell receptor beta chains from one sample, sequenced in a study of blood T cell repertoires in COVID-19. Sequencing was performed with immunoSEQ multiplex PCR; in TCRdb, only in-frame clones are kept and a portion is missing. The sample shows over 30,000 clones, over 60% of them seen only once. Source material: peripheral blood. These receptors originate from a human donor in a cohort sampled during active COVID-19.

The rearrangement joins TRBV28 to TRBJ2-7, with 8 bases lining up with TRBD1. The CDR3 loop spans 15 amino acids. Germline-derived CDR1 and CDR2 are MDHEN and SYDVKM. V was clipped by 5 bases and J by 3 bases; unmatched bases: 9. CDR3 nucleotide sequence: TGTGCCAGCAGTCCCACAGGGGGTAAATACTACGAGCAGTACTTC. It encodes CASSPTGGKYYEQYF.

This clone was seen only once. This sequence joins TRBV2 and TRBJ2-7, with 13 bases fitting TRBD2. Germline assignment: CDR1 SNHLY and CDR2 FYNNEI. CDR3 length equals 15 residues. Trimming removed 6 bases from V and 6 bases from J; junction bases left unmatched: 8. The CDR3 protein is CASRKEGLAGTEQYF. CDR3 in DNA: TGTGCCAGCAGAAAGGAGGGACTAGCGGGGACCGAGCAGTACTTC.

This clone was observed a single time. The V gene is TRBV10-2, the J gene TRBJ2-1; the match to TRBD1 covers 7 bases. V shed 6 bases and J 0 bases; nucleotides not matched to a gene: 5. This CDR3 is built from 15 residues. Germline CDR1 is WSHSY and CDR2 is SAAADI. The CDR3 spells CASRVDRSSYNEQFF. The CDR3 bases are TGCGCCAGCAGGGTGGACAGGAGCTCCTACAATGAGCAGTTCTTC.

This clone was counted between two and nine times. The V and J genes are TRBV2 and TRBJ1-5, with D possibly matching TRBD1 (6 bases). This CDR3 region has 14 residues. Deletions cut 4 bases from V and 0 bases from J, with 7 bases between. Germline V gene sequence: CDR1 SNHLY, CDR2 FYNNEI. CDR3: CASSVQGSNQPQHF. As DNA, the CDR3 is TGTGCCAGCAGTGTACAGGGTAGCAATCAGCCCCAGCATTTT.

The chain couples TRBV12-3 or TRBV12-4 to TRBJ2-2; D remains ambiguous. There are 13 residues in the CDR3. V was trimmed by 8 bases and J by 5 bases, leaving 12 bases between them. The CDR3 protein is CASSLVRTGELFF. The CDR3 DNA is TGTGCCAGCTCACTTGTAAGAACCGGGGAGCTGTTTTTT.

In this sample, this clone turned up a few times. The CDR3 nucleotides are TGCAGCGCTGGGACAGGGAGGGAAAAACTGTTTTTT. Its protein is CSAGTGREKLFF. This sequence joins TRBV29-1 and TRBJ1-4; 9 nucleotides align to TRBD1. The CDR3 spans 12 residues. Unmatched junction bases numbered 5, after V lost 7 bases and J lost 8 bases. Germline V gives CDR1 SQVTM, CDR2 ANQGSEA.

The rearrangement links TRBV6-6 to TRBJ1-1; 8 bases are shared with TRBD1. V dropped 6 bases and J dropped 0; count of bases not matched to a gene: 12. Looked up from germline, CDR1 is MNHNY and CDR2 is SVGAGI (reference sequence). CDR3 length: 17 amino acids. The CDR3 loop is CASSRSRTGWVNTEAFF. In nucleotides, the CDR3 is TGTGCCAGCAGCCGATCTCGGACAGGGTGGGTGAACACTGAAGCTTTCTTT.

V and J are TRBV3-1 (or the pseudogene TRBV3-2) and TRBJ2-3, with 10 bases fitting TRBD2. V shed 0 bases, J shed 2 bases, and the junction held 5 bases outside the gene matches. Germline lookup yields CDR1 LGHDT and CDR2 YNNKEL (reference sequence). The CDR3 consists of 17 residues. The CDR3 reads CASSQESTSGDTDTQYF. CDR3 coding DNA: TGTGCCAGCAGCCAAGAGTCCACTAGCGGGGACACAGATACGCAGTATTTT.